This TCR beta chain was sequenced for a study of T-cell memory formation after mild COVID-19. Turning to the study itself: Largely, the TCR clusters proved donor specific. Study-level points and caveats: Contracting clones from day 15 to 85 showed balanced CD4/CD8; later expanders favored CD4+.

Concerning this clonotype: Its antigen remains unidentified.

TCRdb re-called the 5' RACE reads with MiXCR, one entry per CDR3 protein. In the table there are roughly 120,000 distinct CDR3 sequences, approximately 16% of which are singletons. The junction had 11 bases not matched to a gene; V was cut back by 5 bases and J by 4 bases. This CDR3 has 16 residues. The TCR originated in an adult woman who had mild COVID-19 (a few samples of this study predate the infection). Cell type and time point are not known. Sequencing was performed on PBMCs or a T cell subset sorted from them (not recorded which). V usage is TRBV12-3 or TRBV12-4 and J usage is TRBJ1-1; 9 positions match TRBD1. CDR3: CASSPGTGKGGTEAFF. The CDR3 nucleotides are TGTGCCAGCAGTCCCGGGACAGGGAAGGGAGGCACTGAAGCTTTCTTT.